This T cell receptor beta chain was identified in a study of blood T cell repertoires in COVID-19. The repertoire was sequenced with immunoSEQ multiplex PCR; TCRdb's copy has only in-frame clones and lacks some. The data contain about 150,000 clones, roughly 85% of them seen just once; the ten biggest clones take up less than 5.5%. V was shortened by 3 bases and J by 4 bases, with 16 bases between the two germline ends. The germline CDR1 and CDR2 sequences are SGHNT and YYREEE (reference sequence). The CDR3 is 15 residues long. The sample consisted of peripheral blood. This clonotype was sampled from a human donor in a cohort sampled during active COVID-19. This chain connects TRBV5-4 to TRBJ1-2; a weak D match, TRBD1 (5 bases). Here the CDR3 reads CASSSPPGEVYGYTF. CDR3 sequence (DNA): TGTGCCAGCAGCTCACCCCCGGGGGAGGTCTATGGCTACACCTTC. The variable domain in full, completed from reference TRBV5-4 and TRBJ1-2, reads ETGVTQSPTHLIKTRGQQVTLRCSSQSGHNTVSWYQQALGQGPQFIFQYYREEENGRGNFPPRFSGLQFPNYSSELNVNALELDDSALYLCASSSPPGEVYGYTFGSGTRLTVV.